This T cell receptor (beta chain) was recovered during a study of T cells after yellow fever vaccination. General observations from the study: Primary-vaccination clones mostly resurfaced post-booster (about 95% CD4, around 88% CD8).

Trimming pared 1 base from V and 5 bases from J, leaving 14 bases between. The CDR3 contains 16 residues. Germline CDR1 and CDR2: LGHNA and YSLEER. TCRdb passed the 5' RACE reads through MiXCR, listing each CDR3 protein once. The sample gives 300,000 to 400,000 distinct CDR3 sequences, 3% to 4.5% of which show up once; approximately 24% is in the top ten. Ten or more counts support this clonotype. Antigen unknown. The TCR originated in a man younger than 30 who received the YFV17D yellow fever vaccine. Sequenced here: PBMCs, sampled 5 days after the yellow fever booster vaccination. This chain joins TRBV4-3 and TRBJ2-2; TRBD1 might be the D (6 bases). This chain's CDR3 is CASSQGQAGETGELFF. The CDR3 bases are TGCGCCAGCAGCCAAGGTCAGGCAGGGGAGACCGGGGAGCTGTTTTTT.